Reported below is one TCR beta chain. Its specificity is unknown. The CDR3 covers 14 residues. The germline V gene has CDR1 SGHTA and CDR2 FQGNSA. Deletions cut 3 bases from V and 11 bases from J, with 19 bases between. The data derive from a study of blood T cells in healthy people across ages. Study background: Capturing about one barcoded beta molecule per two T cells was achieved by template switching. Study findings and constraints: Per-million-T-cell TCR beta diversity fell roughly linearly with age. Long-lived donors exceeded aged donors in naive CD4+ cells and diversity.

Together with a sample-barcoded 5' primer, a J-beta primer mix was included in a second PCR lasting about 7 to 11 cycles. MiXCR was run by TCRdb on the 5' RACE reads, yielding one entry per CDR3 protein. Of roughly 700,000 distinct CDR3 sequences in the sample, 49% were seen once. The TCR originated in a woman aged 55-69 years in good health. J is TRBJ2-5 and V is TRBV7-2; D is perhaps TRBD2 (6 bases). Sequencing was performed on blood. DNA for the CDR3: TGTGCCAGCAGCTTTGCGGGATCCTCGAGTGAGCAGTACTTC. Its protein product is CASSFAGSSSEQYF. The full variable domain, in which reference TRBV7-2 and TRBJ2-5 provide the parts outside the CDR3, is GAGVSQSPSNKVTEKGKDVELRCDPISGHTALYWYRQSLGQGLEFLIYFQGNSAPDKSGLPSDRFSAERTGGSVSTLTIQRTQQEDSAVYLCASSFAGSSSEQYFGPGTRLLVL.